This section outlines one T cell receptor beta chain sequence together with its context. Its antigen is not yet known. No clone much larger than this one lies a single base away; base qualities are absent. This record belongs to a study of graft-versus-host responses after intestinal transplantation (dated by TCRdb to the early 2020s). About the full investigation: Recipients received multivisceral, liver-intestinal, or isolated intestinal transplants. Donor T cell macrochimerism was defined as a peak of at least 4% donor T cells among recipient peripheral blood mononuclear cells. Every recipient was given anti-thymocyte globulin induction, then maintenance tacrolimus and steroids for roughly 3 years. Graft-versus-host and host-versus-graft alloreactive T cell clones were tracked in the graft, circulation and bone marrow after intestinal transplantation using bulk TCR-beta CDR3 sequencing. Samples from a few later patients were sequenced in-house on an Illumina MiSeq with MiXCR processing rather than by the commercial service. Alloreactive clones were identified by sequencing pre-transplant mixed lymphocyte reaction products and comparing these products with unstimulated pre-transplant donor and recipient T cells. A cohort of more than 20 intestinal transplant recipients, including one retransplant, was enrolled, and a few patients lacking pretransplant specimens were excluded.

The library relied on the immunoSEQ multiplex PCR assay. For most patients, high-throughput TCR-beta CDR3 sequencing of genomic DNA was performed by Adaptive Biotechnologies. The paper's processing steps were these. Adaptive's ImmunoSEQ software was the source of the TCR sequencing data for approximately 18 patients, while a few other patients were processed with MiXCR and VDJtools. Because the origin of CDR3 nucleotide sequences shared between donor and recipient could not be assigned, those sequences were removed. To be classed as alloreactive, a clone needed at least 2-fold expansion over unstimulated cells and a minimum CFSE-low frequency of 0.002% (template counts) or 0.001% (read counts). Clones were considered mappable if detected in sequenced pre-transplant spleen, lymph node, or MLR CFSE-low populations of the donor or recipient. Cumulative frequency of alloreactive clones was calculated as a percentage of all sequences weighted by copy number. The table comes from immuneACCESS by way of TCRdb, which keeps in-frame sequences with V and J called. Part of the clones is missing from these tables; in studies checked, under half for an unresolved V gene and the rest for unknown reasons. That table is the source of V, J and clone size, and D and trimming were worked out from the DNA. This sample holds 15,000 to 20,000 clones; 75% to 85% were observed only once. In total, the top ten clones hold approximately 3.9% of the sample.

Dithiothreitol, EDTA incubations and collagenase D digestion were used to isolate intraepithelial and lamina propria lymphocytes from graft specimens. Serial intestinal graft biopsy specimens collected up to 600 days after transplant underwent bulk TCR-beta sequencing. The CDR1 and CDR2 encoded by the germline V gene are KGHSH and LQKENI. Trimming removed 4 bases from V and 2 bases from J, leaving 12 bases between the germline ends. Including cysteine and phenylalanine, the CDR3 has 14 amino acids. Only the CDR3 part of the read is kept: 42 bases, read in frame from the first base. Study-wide findings and limitations: GvH clones turned up in recipient bone marrow, with some appearing earlier in ileal mucosa or blood, a pattern consistent with an intestinal mucosal origin. Peak levels of circulating GvH clones were associated with declines in HvG clones early after transplant. Conclusions were limited by the relatively low number and heterogeneity of intestinal transplant patients. High GvH to HvG T cell clonal ratios were observed in the allografts of patients with donor T cell macrochimerism.

The receptor's source is a human patient who received an intestinal transplant, so some T cells may come from the graft donor. The specimen comprised ileum tissue, sampled just under 600 days after intestinal transplantation. In this chain, TRBV18 is recombined with TRBJ2-7; possibly the D gene is TRBD1, per 5 matching bases. The CDR3 region has the sequence CASSLNRNPYEQYF. DNA sequence: TGTGCCAGCTCACTAAACAGGAATCCCTACGAGCAGTACTTC.